This T cell receptor (beta chain) was captured in a study of blood T cell repertoires in COVID-19. Measured with immunoSEQ multiplex PCR; TCRdb has only the in-frame clones, and not every one. Of 80,000 to 100,000 clones listed, around 90% are singletons. The CDR3 is 13 amino acids. J was trimmed by 6 bases and V by 5 bases; bases with no gene match: 1. Germline-derived CDR1 and CDR2 are MNHEY and SVGAGI. Sequenced sample: peripheral blood. The origin of this receptor is a woman between 45 and 65 years old with active or convalescent COVID-19. V gene TRBV6-5 combines with J gene TRBJ1-5; TRBD1 aligns across 10 bases. Here the CDR3 DNA reads TGTGCCAGCAGTAGACAGGGGGCTCAGCCCCAGCATTTT. This codes for CASSRQGAQPQHF.